The subject of this entry is one TCR beta chain. These data are taken from a study of T-cell memory formation after mild COVID-19. TCRdb analysed the 5' RACE reads with MiXCR anew, one entry per CDR3 protein. The profile shows some 100,000 distinct CDR3 sequences, 11% of them singletons. The CDR3 has 14 residues. CDR1 is LNHDA and CDR2 is SQIVND in the germline V gene (reference sequence). Trimming took off 1 base at V and 2 bases at J, with 6 bases between the two ends. The chain is built from TRBV19 and TRBJ1-5; D remains unclear. This sequence was found in a man aged 18-30 years who had mild COVID-19 (a few samples of this study predate the infection). Cell type and time point are not known. Sequences were obtained from PBMCs or a T cell subset sorted from them (not recorded which). The CDR3 loop reads CASSIGQGNQPQHF. The CDR3 coding sequence is TGTGCCAGTAGTATAGGTCAGGGCAATCAGCCCCAGCATTTT.